The rows below give T cell receptor beta chains drawn from one sample of a study of CD8 T cells in ankylosing spondylitis. TCRdb independently ran MiXCR on the 5' RACE reads; one entry per CDR3 protein. The top ten clones hold under 20% of a sample with under 850,000 distinct CDR3 sequences, over 15% of them seen once. Sequenced: blood, either unsorted or a sorted T cell fraction (not recorded which). These receptors all stem from a male donor with ankylosing spondylitis. The conserved cysteine and the conserved F or W are not part of the CDR3 here.

J gene: TRBJ2-1; V gene: TRBV28; CDR3 protein: ASSSHPSVRNEQF
J gene: TRBJ2-1; V gene: TRBV7-9; CDR3 protein: ASSAPAGGRNEQF
J gene: TRBJ1-6; V gene: TRBV11-2; CDR3 protein: ASSLVSGGYRSPLH
J gene: TRBJ2-4; V gene: TRBV20-1; CDR3 protein: SASRGAGDVSKNIQY
J gene: TRBJ2-1; V gene: TRBV7-8; CDR3 protein: ASRVTSGIGNEQF
J gene: TRBJ2-6; V gene: TRBV27; CDR3 protein: ASSGGLSGANVLT
J gene: TRBJ1-5; V gene: TRBV28; CDR3 protein: ASSPGGSRSNQPQH
J gene: TRBJ2-2; V gene: TRBV5-1; CDR3 protein: ASSLEGYPNTGELF
J gene: TRBJ2-1; V gene: TRBV7-9; CDR3 protein: ASSLEDTTYNEQF
J gene: TRBJ2-7; V gene: TRBV20-1; CDR3 protein: SGGAREGHGYEQY
J gene: TRBJ2-5; V gene: TRBV28; CDR3 protein: ASSSRKVEETQY
J gene: TRBJ1-5; V gene: TRBV9; CDR3 protein: ASSVGREGQPQH
J gene: TRBJ2-4; V gene: TRBV2; CDR3 protein: ASSEALQRNIQY
J gene: TRBJ1-5; V gene: TRBV30; CDR3 protein: AWSVGLSTGLYQPQH
J gene: TRBJ1-2; V gene: TRBV3-1; CDR3 protein: ASSPGQNGYT
J gene: TRBJ2-2; V gene: TRBV3-1; CDR3 protein: ASASTGAEEELF
J gene: TRBJ1-2; V gene: TRBV29-1; CDR3 protein: SVEDTEQPYGYT
J gene: TRBJ2-5; V gene: TRBV7-9; CDR3 protein: ASSLVPAGAETQY
J gene: TRBJ2-3; V gene: TRBV6-1; CDR3 protein: ASRRAQTDTQY
J gene: TRBJ2-5; V gene: TRBV20-1; CDR3 protein: SAPLGFEETQY
J gene: TRBJ2-4; V gene: TRBV11-2; CDR3 protein: ASSFGTTQGNIQY
J gene: TRBJ1-5; V gene: TRBV24-1; CDR3 protein: ATSDSKVGDQPQH
J gene: TRBJ1-6; V gene: TRBV3-1; CDR3 protein: ASSQETPRIKSSSYNSPLH
J gene: TRBJ2-1; V gene: TRBV29-1; CDR3 protein: SVERASYNEQF
J gene: TRBJ2-4; V gene: TRBV11-1; CDR3 protein: ASSLGAGNRNIQY
J gene: TRBJ2-3; V gene: TRBV18; CDR3 protein: ASSLLAVASTDTQY
J gene: TRBJ2-7; V gene: TRBV20-1; CDR3 protein: SARGRTSGYEQY
J gene: TRBJ1-2; V gene: TRBV7-8; CDR3 protein: ASSLAGTVPYGYT
J gene: TRBJ1-2; V gene: TRBV5-5; CDR3 protein: ASSLASRTVNYGYT
J gene: TRBJ2-3; V gene: TRBV12-3/TRBV12-4; CDR3 protein: ASSPYRTGSTDTQY
J gene: TRBJ2-3; V gene: TRBV5-1; CDR3 protein: ASSLVWGTGEDTQY
J gene: TRBJ2-7; V gene: TRBV4-2; CDR3 protein: ASSQVAGTGFGEQY
J gene: TRBJ2-3; V gene: TRBV24-1; CDR3 protein: ATSDGQGPLDTQY
J gene: TRBJ2-7; V gene: TRBV20-1; CDR3 protein: SARAVTYEQY
J gene: TRBJ2-7; V gene: TRBV4-2; CDR3 protein: ASSQVGNSEQY
J gene: TRBJ1-1; V gene: TRBV6-1; CDR3 protein: ASSTGANTEAF
J gene: TRBJ2-3; V gene: TRBV29-1; CDR3 protein: SVETGLAGADTQY
J gene: TRBJ1-1; V gene: TRBV5-1; CDR3 protein: ASSLLRDGNTEAF
J gene: TRBJ2-1; V gene: TRBV5-4; CDR3 protein: ASSSGTTWF
J gene: TRBJ2-7; V gene: TRBV20-1; CDR3 protein: SARMGGYSYEQY
J gene: TRBJ1-1; V gene: TRBV6-5; CDR3 protein: ASSYLGLGSEAF
J gene: TRBJ2-5; V gene: TRBV12-3/TRBV12-4; CDR3 protein: ASSIGVAVQETQY
J gene: TRBJ2-7; V gene: TRBV12-3/TRBV12-4; CDR3 protein: ASSNTGEQY
J gene: TRBJ1-6; V gene: TRBV11-2; CDR3 protein: ASSLVQGVHSPLH